Sequencing of this T cell receptor beta chain was carried out in a study of tissue T cells after allogeneic stem cell transplantation. Study-wide points: Motif-based clustering found tissue-specific repertoire signatures shared across patients, though few clones were shared. Blood and spleen captured only part of the tissue TCR repertoire.

The time point: mouse harvest day 7 after allogeneic transplant. Each mouse received 10^7 T-cell-depleted marrow cells plus 10^6 splenic CD5+ T cells by tail vein. Survey-depth TCRbeta CDR3 sequencing reported V/J genes and productive frequencies. The repertoire was sequenced with immunoSEQ multiplex PCR; TCRdb's copy has only in-frame clones and lacks some. The sample has about 6,700 clones, approximately 45% seen once. The CDR3 spans 12 residues. CDR1 NNHDY and CDR2 SYVADS come from the germline V gene. Trimming removed 6 bases from V and 6 bases from J; junction bases left unmatched: 4. On this clone: The antigen is undetermined. Gene names refer to mouse genes. The sequence runs out 1 residue before the end of the CDR3; the remainder is reconstructed from the germline J gene.

This TCR derives from a female BALB/c mouse given C57BL/6 T cells with graft-versus-host disease after an allogeneic hematopoietic cell transplant. The V gene is TRBV13-3, the J gene TRBJ2-5; 7 bases fit TRBD1. Sequencing used gut tissue. Partial CDR3 DNA: TGTGCCAGCACAGGGGGAACGGACACCCAGTAC. This encodes CASTGGTDTQY. The whole CDR3 sequence is CASTGGTDTQYF.